The clone carrying this T cell receptor beta chain occurred a few times. This sample is part of a study of blood T cell repertoires in COVID-19. Original processing methods: Amplification of reference gene primers provided the estimated nucleated cell counts. Libraries were prepared by immunoSEQ multiplex PCR; TCRdb keeps only in-frame clonotypes and omits some of them. V and J calls plus clone size are reproduced from that table; the DNA served to infer D and trimming. The repertoire holds more than 250,000 clones, with 87% as singletons. The CDR3 is made up of 11 amino acids. V was shortened by 6 bases and J by 8 bases, with 10 bases between the two germline ends. From germline, CDR1 is MNHEY and CDR2 SVGAGI.

The V gene is TRBV6-5, the J gene TRBJ1-2; no clear D. The source of this sequence is a woman aged 25 to 39 who had recovered from COVID-19. The material sequenced was PBMCs or T cells enriched from blood (not recorded which). CDR3 sequence (DNA): TGTGCCAGCAGGTGGACTTCGGGCTACACCTTC. Encoded protein: CASRWTSGYTF.